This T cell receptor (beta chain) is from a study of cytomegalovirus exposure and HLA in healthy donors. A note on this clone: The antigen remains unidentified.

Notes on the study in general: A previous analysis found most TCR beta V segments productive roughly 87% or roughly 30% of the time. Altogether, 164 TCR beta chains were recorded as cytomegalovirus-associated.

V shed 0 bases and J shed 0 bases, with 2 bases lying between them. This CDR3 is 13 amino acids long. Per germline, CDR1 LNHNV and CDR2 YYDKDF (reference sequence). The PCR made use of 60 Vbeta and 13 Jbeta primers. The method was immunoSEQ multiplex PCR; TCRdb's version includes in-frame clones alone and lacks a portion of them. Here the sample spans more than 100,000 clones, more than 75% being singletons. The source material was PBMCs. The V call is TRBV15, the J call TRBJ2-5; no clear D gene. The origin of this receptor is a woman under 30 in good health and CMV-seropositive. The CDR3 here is CATSRDNQETQYF. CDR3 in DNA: TGTGCCACCAGCAGAGACAACCAAGAGACCCAGTACTTC.